Below are 9 T cell receptor beta chains sequenced from a single sample in a study of blood T cell repertoires in COVID-19. Only in-frame clones appear in the TCRdb table, and some are missing; sequencing was by immunoSEQ multiplex PCR. Among approximately 160,000 clones listed, over 75% were seen once. The sequenced sample was peripheral blood. These receptors all stem from a man aged 60-69 years who had recovered from COVID-19.

The gene calls are TRBV11-2 and TRBJ1-1, with D possibly matching TRBD1 (6 bases). Trimming left V 4 bases short and J 5 bases short, with 20 bases between. The V gene's germline CDR1 is SGHAT and CDR2 FQNNGV. This CDR3 has 16 amino acids. The CDR3 DNA is TGTGCCAGCAGCTCCGTGGGGCAGGGGCCAAGAACTGAAGCTTTCTTT. Amino acid sequence: CASSSVGQGPRTEAFF.

V is TRBV14 and J is TRBJ1-1; D is uncertain. Germline V gene sequence: CDR1 SGHDN, CDR2 FVKESK. With 0 bases removed from V and 10 bases from J, the gap between germline ends came to 9 bases. This CDR3 has 12 residues. In DNA, the CDR3 is TGTGCCAGCAGCCAAGATCACCCGGTAGCTTTCTTT. Its translation: CASSQDHPVAFF.

The J gene is TRBJ1-2, the V gene TRBV27, with 9 bases fitting TRBD1. After removal of 3 bases from V and 4 bases from J, the junction contained 3 bases not matched to a gene. This CDR3 is 14 amino acids long. Germline loops: CDR1 MNHEY, CDR2 SMNVEV (reference sequence). The CDR3 here is CASSLTGGSYGYTF. The DNA of the CDR3 is TGTGCCAGCAGTTTGACAGGGGGAAGCTATGGCTACACCTTC.

The V and J genes are TRBV19 and TRBJ2-7; weak D call: TRBD2 (6 bases). Looked up from germline, CDR1 is LNHDA and CDR2 is SQIVND (reference sequence). The CDR3 totals 13 residues. V lost 1 base and J lost 3, with 7 bases in between. The CDR3 spells CASSIGLVYEQYF. The CDR3 DNA follows: TGTGCCAGTAGTATAGGACTAGTCTACGAGCAGTACTTC.

The chain recombines TRBV3-1 (or the pseudogene TRBV3-2) with TRBJ1-5, with D hard to call. The ends were cut back, 0 bases at V and 2 bases at J, with 11 bases in the middle. Germline V gene lookup returns CDR1 LGHDT and CDR2 YNNKEL (reference sequence). The CDR3 totals 16 residues. CDR3 nucleotide sequence: TGTGCCAGCAGCCAAGAAGCTGGTACCGGCAATCAGCCCCAGCATTTT. Protein product: CASSQEAGTGNQPQHF.

The CDR3 sequence: CATSDPSGAGHSYNEQFF. Written as DNA, the CDR3 is TGTGCCACCAGTGACCCGTCGGGCGCGGGGCATTCCTACAATGAGCAGTTCTTC. This sequence joins TRBV24-1 and TRBJ2-1; D possibly corresponds to TRBD2 (6 bases). Germline CDR1 and CDR2: KGHDR and SFDVKD. This CDR3 comprises 18 residues. V was cut by 4 bases and J by 1 base, with 19 bases left in between.

This chain uses TRBV4-1 with TRBJ2-3, with a tentative D call TRBD1 (6 bases). In germline, CDR1 is MGHRA, CDR2 YSYEKL. V gave up 1 base and J gave up 6 bases, with 14 bases separating them. The length of the CDR3 is 15 residues. The CDR3 region has the DNA TGCGCCAGCAGCCAAGTAAAAGGACAGACCGATACGCAGTATTTT. Its protein product is CASSQVKGQTDTQYF.

The J gene is TRBJ1-1, the V gene TRBV3-1 (or the pseudogene TRBV3-2), with D unclear. The CDR3 spans 13 residues. Trimming pared 7 bases from V and 5 bases from J, leaving 14 bases between. The germline V gene encodes CDR1 LGHDT and CDR2 YNNKEL (reference sequence). DNA for the CDR3: TGTGCCAGCAACTTCGGGGTGGGAACTGAAGCTTTCTTT. Translated, it gives CASNFGVGTEAFF.

The rearrangement joins TRBV4-2 to TRBJ2-3; TRBD2 aligns across 13 bases. V shed 0 bases, J shed 1 base, and the junction held 16 bases outside the gene matches. Germline CDR1 reads LGHNA; CDR2 reads YNFKEQ. The CDR3 loop spans 22 amino acids. CDR3 sequence: CASSQDVARTLAGGIGTDTQYF. DNA for the CDR3: TGTGCCAGCAGCCAAGATGTCGCGCGTACACTAGCGGGGGGGATTGGCACAGATACGCAGTATTTT.